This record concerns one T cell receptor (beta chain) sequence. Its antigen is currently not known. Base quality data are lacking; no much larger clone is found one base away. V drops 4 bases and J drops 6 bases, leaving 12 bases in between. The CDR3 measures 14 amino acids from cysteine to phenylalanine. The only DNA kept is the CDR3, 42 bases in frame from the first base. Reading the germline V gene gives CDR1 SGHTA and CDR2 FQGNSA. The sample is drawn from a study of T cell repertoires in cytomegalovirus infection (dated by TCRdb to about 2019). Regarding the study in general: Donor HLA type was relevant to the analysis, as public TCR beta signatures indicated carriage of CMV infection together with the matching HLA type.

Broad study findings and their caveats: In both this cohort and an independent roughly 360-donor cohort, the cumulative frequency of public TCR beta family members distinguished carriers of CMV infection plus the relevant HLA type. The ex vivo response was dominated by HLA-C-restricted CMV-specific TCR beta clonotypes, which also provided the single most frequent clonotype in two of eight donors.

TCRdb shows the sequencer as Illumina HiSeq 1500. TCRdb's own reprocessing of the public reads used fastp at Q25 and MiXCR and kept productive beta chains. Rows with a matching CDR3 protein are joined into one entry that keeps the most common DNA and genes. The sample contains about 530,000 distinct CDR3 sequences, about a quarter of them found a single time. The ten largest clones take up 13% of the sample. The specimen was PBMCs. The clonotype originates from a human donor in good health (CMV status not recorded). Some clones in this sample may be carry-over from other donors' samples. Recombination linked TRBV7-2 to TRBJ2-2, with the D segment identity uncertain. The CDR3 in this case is CASSSVQVAGELFF. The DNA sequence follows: TGTGCCAGCAGCTCGGTACAAGTGGCCGGGGAGCTGTTTTTT.